A single sample is the source of the 3 T cell receptor beta chains below, sequenced in a study of T cells in Graves' hyperthyroidism and ophthalmopathy. TCR beta CDR3 regions were amplified from RNA. HTBI primers were employed in a first-round RT-PCR of the TCR CDR3. TCRdb re-called the multiplex PCR reads through MiXCR, storing one row per CDR3 protein. The sample shows nearly 600,000 distinct CDR3 sequences, approximately 15% of them seen only once. The sequenced material came from blood. The source of these receptors is a woman under 30 with Graves' ophthalmopathy.

This clonotype was seen only a few times. The CDR3 spells CASRGHGSSYEQYF. CDR3 nucleotide sequence: TGTGCCAGCAGGGGACATGGAAGCTCCTACGAGCAGTACTTC. The chain uses TRBV6-2 or TRBV6-3 and TRBJ2-7, with D possibly TRBD1 on 6 matching bases. The CDR3 sequence is 14 residues long. CDR1 is MNHEY, CDR2 SVGEGT, per germline. The V end lost 6 bases, the J end lost 0 bases, and 12 bases lay between the germline ends.

Only a few counts were recorded for this clonotype. This chain connects TRBV25-1 to TRBJ1-5; a weak D match, TRBD1 (5 bases). Between the trimmed V and J ends, which lost 1 base and 4 bases, there was a span of 14 bases. The CDR3 runs to 16 residues. Germline values: CDR1 MGHDK, CDR2 SYGVNS. In nucleotides, the CDR3 is TGTGCCAGCAGTGAATCTGAAGGGGATGGGAATCAGCCCCAGCATTTT. Its translation is CASSESEGDGNQPQHF.

At least ten counts were recorded for this clonotype. The chain combines TRBV3-1 with TRBJ2-3, with D unresolved. V lost 1 base and J lost 0, with 17 bases in between. Germline assignment: CDR1 LGHDT and CDR2 YNNKEL (reference sequence). The CDR3 spans 18 residues. The CDR3 DNA reads as TGTGCCAGCAGCCAAGGTCTGGGTGGATTTCCTAGCACAGATACGCAGTATTTT. Translation: CASSQGLGGFPSTDTQYF.